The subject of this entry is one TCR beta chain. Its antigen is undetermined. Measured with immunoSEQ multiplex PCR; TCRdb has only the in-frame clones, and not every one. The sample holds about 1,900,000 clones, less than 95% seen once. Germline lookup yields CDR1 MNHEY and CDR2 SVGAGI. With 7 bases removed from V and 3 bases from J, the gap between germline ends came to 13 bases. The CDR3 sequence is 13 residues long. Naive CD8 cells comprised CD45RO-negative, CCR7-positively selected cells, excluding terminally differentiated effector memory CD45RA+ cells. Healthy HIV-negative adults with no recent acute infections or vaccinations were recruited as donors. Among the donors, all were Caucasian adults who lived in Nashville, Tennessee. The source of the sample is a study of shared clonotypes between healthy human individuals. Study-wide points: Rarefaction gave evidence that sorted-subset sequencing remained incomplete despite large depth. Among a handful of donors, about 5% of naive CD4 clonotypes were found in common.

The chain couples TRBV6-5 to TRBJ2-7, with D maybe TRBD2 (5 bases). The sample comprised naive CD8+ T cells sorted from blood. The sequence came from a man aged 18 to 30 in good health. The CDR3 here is CASKLTEGYEQYF. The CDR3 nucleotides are TGTGCCAGCAAGCTAACAGAGGGCTACGAGCAGTACTTC.